A selection of T cell receptor beta chains follows, all from one sample in a study of T-cell reconstitution after alpha-beta-depleted transplantation in children. TCRdb reanalysed the PCR reads using MiXCR and keeps one entry per CDR3 protein. The table records roughly 200,000 distinct CDR3 sequences, about 6.4% of them present only once. The material was PBMCs from the stem cell graft donor, obtained from the stem cell graft. These receptors all come from a human donor who donated a stem cell graft to a child with Wiskott-Aldrich syndrome. CDR3s include the opening cysteine and the closing phenylalanine or tryptophan. Each record gives: J gene, D gene, clone size, V gene, CDR3 protein, CDR3 DNA. D genes are given only for firm matches. Expanded clones get a size class; other rows say once, few or many, or leave the size out.

>TRBJ2-5|TRBD1|few|TRBV7-6
CASSSAGQGQETQYF
TGTGCCAGCAGCTCCGCTGGACAGGGCCAAGAGACCCAGTACTTC
>TRBJ2-2|TRBD2|few|TRBV5-1
CASSPWSGVNTGELFF
TGCGCCAGCAGCCCGTGGAGCGGGGTGAACACCGGGGAGCTGTTTTTT
>TRBJ1-1|TRBD1|NA|TRBV18
CASSLQGFDTEAFF
TGTGCCAGCTCACTACAGGGGTTCGACACTGAAGCTTTCTTT
>TRBJ2-5|NA|many|TRBV12-3/TRBV12-4
CASQDRNQETQYF
TGTGCCAGCCAAGACAGAAACCAAGAGACCCAGTACTTC
>TRBJ1-6|NA|many|TRBV6-5
CASSTTRSPLHF
TGTGCCAGCAGTACGACTCGTTCGCCCCTCCACTTT
>TRBJ2-1|NA|many|TRBV12-3/TRBV12-4
CASSLDRAHEDEQFF
TGTGCCAGCAGTTTAGACCGGGCACACGAGGATGAGCAGTTCTTC
>TRBJ1-1|NA|many|TRBV20-1
CSASWTVNTEAFF
TGCAGTGCTAGCTGGACAGTTAACACTGAAGCTTTCTTT
>TRBJ1-1|NA|few|TRBV6-9
CASSLRTREGTEAFF
TGTGCCAGCAGTTTAAGAACCAGGGAGGGCACTGAAGCTTTCTTT
>TRBJ1-4|TRBD1|NA|TRBV5-1
CASRGQGDGKLFF
TGCGCCAGCAGGGGACAGGGGGATGGAAAACTGTTTTTT
>TRBJ1-1|NA|many|TRBV12-3/TRBV12-4
CASSFSRPVSWAEAFF
TGTGCCAGCAGTTTCTCTCGCCCAGTAAGTTGGGCTGAAGCTTTCTTT
>TRBJ2-3|TRBD2|many|TRBV20-1
CSAGRTSGSRNTQYF
TGCAGTGCTGGAAGGACTAGCGGGAGTAGAAATACGCAGTATTTT
>TRBJ2-6|NA|many|TRBV12-3/TRBV12-4
CASSLLGSGNVLTF
TGTGCCAGCAGTTTGTTAGGTTCGGGAAACGTCCTGACTTTC
>TRBJ1-4|NA|many|TRBV20-1
CSAERDEGEKLFF
TGCAGTGCGGAACGGGACGAGGGTGAAAAACTGTTTTTT
>TRBJ2-1|NA|many|TRBV20-1
CSASLGGSYNEQFF
TGCAGTGCTTCCCTCGGGGGCTCCTACAATGAGCAGTTCTTC
>TRBJ2-1|TRBD1|many|TRBV20-1
CSAREGRQGAGEQFF
TGCAGTGCTAGAGAAGGACGACAGGGGGCGGGTGAGCAGTTCTTC
>TRBJ2-5|NA|many|TRBV30
CAWRAETQYF
TGTGCCTGGAGAGCGGAGACCCAGTACTTC
>TRBJ1-6|NA|many|TRBV24-1
CATEPPGRSAPLHF
TGTGCCACCGAGCCCCCAGGGAGGTCAGCGCCCCTCCACTTT
>TRBJ2-2|NA|many|TRBV29-1
CSVVVGLANTGELFF
TGCAGCGTTGTAGTAGGCCTAGCCAACACCGGGGAGCTGTTTTTT
>TRBJ2-1|NA|many|TRBV6-2/TRBV6-3
CASSSRGPEQFF
TGTGCCAGCAGTTCGCGGGGTCCTGAGCAGTTCTTC
>TRBJ2-2|NA|many|TRBV12-3/TRBV12-4
CASSLTGGTGELFF
TGTGCCAGCAGTTTGACAGGTGGCACCGGGGAGCTGTTTTTT
>TRBJ2-3|NA|NA|TRBV24-1
CATSYGDTQYF
TGTGCCACCAGTTATGGGGATACGCAGTATTTT
>TRBJ2-2|TRBD2|many|TRBV24-1
CATRDQREYPGELFF
TGTGCCACCAGGGATCAGCGGGAGTACCCCGGGGAGCTGTTTTTT
>TRBJ2-4|NA|many|TRBV7-8
CASSPDRFTKNIQYF
TGTGCCAGCAGCCCAGACAGGTTTACCAAAAACATTCAGTACTTC
>TRBJ2-5|NA|many|TRBV15
CATSRSGEAEETQYF
TGTGCCACCAGCAGATCGGGGGAGGCGGAAGAGACCCAGTACTTC
>TRBJ2-1|TRBD1|many|TRBV25-1
CASSAYTSDRFPMRQFF
TGTGCCAGCAGTGCATACACCTCGGACAGGTTCCCTATGAGGCAGTTCTTC
>TRBJ1-2|NA|many|TRBV12-3/TRBV12-4
CASSRSTANYGYTF
TGTGCCAGCAGCCGGTCAACAGCTAACTATGGCTACACCTTC
>TRBJ2-7|NA|many|TRBV18
CASSLSPFGTSGIVGYEQYF
TGTGCCAGCTCACTTTCCCCCTTCGGGACATCTGGCATCGTCGGCTACGAGCAGTACTTC
>TRBJ2-4|TRBD1|many|TRBV5-5
CASSDKTGTGAVDIQYF
TGTGCCAGCAGCGATAAGACTGGGACAGGCGCCGTCGACATTCAGTACTTC
>TRBJ1-5|NA|many|TRBV15
CATSRDLHGMPSDREGPQHF
TGTGCCACCAGCAGAGATCTCCATGGGATGCCGTCGGACCGAGAGGGGCCCCAGCATTTT
>TRBJ2-5|NA|many|TRBV29-1
CSVGEGTETQYF
TGCAGCGTTGGGGAAGGAACAGAGACCCAGTACTTC
>TRBJ2-3|TRBD2|many|TRBV7-2
CASSEGLAGATQYF
TGTGCCAGCAGCGAAGGACTAGCGGGAGCGACGCAGTATTTT
>TRBJ1-1|NA|many|TRBV7-8
CASSLAQGWNTEAFF
TGTGCCAGCAGCTTAGCGCAGGGGTGGAACACTGAAGCTTTCTTT
>TRBJ1-6|NA|few|TRBV20-1
CSARDAPISYNSPLHF
TGCAGTGCTAGAGACGCCCCTATCTCCTATAATTCACCCCTCCACTTT
>TRBJ2-7|TRBD2|many|TRBV29-1
CRILGRRRYEQYF
TGCAGGATACTCGGGAGGCGACGCTACGAGCAGTACTTC
>TRBJ2-1|NA|NA|TRBV11-2
CASSFLPTQGKPYNEQFF
TGTGCCAGCAGCTTCTTACCGACGCAGGGGAAACCCTACAATGAGCAGTTCTTC
>TRBJ1-3|NA|many|TRBV4-2
CASSQAASGNTIYF
TGTGCCAGCAGCCAAGCAGCTTCTGGAAACACCATATATTTT
>TRBJ2-7|TRBD1|few|TRBV2
CASSRSTGVSYEQYF
TGTGCCAGCAGCCGGTCGACAGGGGTCTCCTACGAGCAGTACTTC
>TRBJ2-2|NA|few|TRBV30
CASGHNTGELFF
TGTGCCTCCGGACATAACACCGGGGAGCTGTTTTTT
>TRBJ2-5|TRBD1|many|TRBV5-6
CASSPGTGGGETQYF
TGTGCCAGCAGCCCTGGGACAGGGGGCGGGGAGACCCAGTACTTC
>TRBJ2-1|TRBD2|many|TRBV12-3/TRBV12-4
CASEGTSGRSYNEQFF
TGTGCCAGCGAAGGGACTAGCGGGAGGTCCTACAATGAGCAGTTCTTC
>TRBJ2-2|NA|many|TRBV5-1
CASRLGRDTGELFF
TGCGCCAGCAGACTTGGCCGAGACACCGGGGAGCTGTTTTTT
>TRBJ2-1|NA|many|TRBV7-9
CASSPSRGSSYNEQFF
TGTGCCAGCAGCCCTTCCCGGGGGAGCTCCTACAATGAGCAGTTCTTC
>TRBJ2-7|NA|few|TRBV14
CASSGDVGGYEQYF
TGTGCCAGCAGTGGGGACGTAGGTGGCTACGAGCAGTACTTC
>TRBJ2-5|TRBD1|NA|TRBV10-2
CASSERDRDYQETQYF
TGCGCCAGCAGTGAGCGGGACAGGGATTACCAAGAGACCCAGTACTTC
>TRBJ2-5|TRBD2|many|TRBV12-3/TRBV12-4
CASSTSGLEETQYF
TGTGCCAGCAGTACGTCCGGACTAGAAGAGACCCAGTACTTC
>TRBJ2-7|TRBD1|many|TRBV15
CATSRDLGGFAGQGYEQYF
TGTGCCACCAGCAGAGATTTAGGGGGGTTTGCAGGACAGGGGTACGAGCAGTACTTC
>TRBJ2-7|TRBD1|many|TRBV29-1
CRHRGFESYEQYF
TGCAGACACAGGGGGTTTGAATCCTACGAGCAGTACTTC
>TRBJ2-7|NA|NA|TRBV5-1
CASSLLVGGTYEQYF
TGCGCCAGCAGCTTGTTGGTCGGGGGAACCTACGAGCAGTACTTC
>TRBJ1-6|NA|few|TRBV28
CASSSRTVNSPLHF
TGTGCCAGCAGTTCTAGGACGGTTAATTCACCCCTCCACTTT